This paragraph covers one TCR beta chain sequence. The table lists this clonotype with a few counts. This clone's antigen is unknown. No much larger clone exists at a distance of one base, and base qualities are not known. The CDR3 numbers 16 residues from cysteine through phenylalanine. Only CDR3 DNA remains: 48 bases, in frame from the first base. CDR1 LNHNV and CDR2 YYDKDF are derived from the germline V gene (reference sequence). The junction shows trimming of 1 base on V and 1 base on J, and the gene matches do not reach 0 bases of it. The data stem from a study of human T cells and chemical hapten exposure listed by TCRdb under 2021. General notes on the study: For sensitization, 2% DPC in acetone was applied to a 2 cm by 2 cm area of upper inner arm skin. Patients additionally received weekly therapeutic DPC doses to the scalp throughout the approximately 24-week study period. Patch testing on the upper back used Finn chambers containing 0.01% DPC, with scoring done after 6 days according to International Contact Dermatitis Research Group standards. The mostly female patient cohort included alopecia areata with under or over 50% scalp involvement, alopecia totalis and alopecia universalis. Libraries were combined into a pool for sequencing, and differences in TCR yield between samples came mainly from small differences in library volumes within the pool. Peripheral blood TCR repertoire changes were tracked in vivo in alopecia patients during primary and secondary sensitization to the hapten diphenylcyclopropenone (DPC). Blood samples were taken from patients before sensitization (week 0) and at 2, 6 and about 24 weeks after DPC sensitization. Blood for TCR sequencing was provided by twenty-nine alopecia patients at one to four time points (pre-sensitization, 2, 6 and 24 weeks).

Interpreted using the paper, the time point label stands for: patch test 1, 2 weeks after DPC sensitization. In the paper's terms, the treatment or condition label means: therapeutic diphenylcyclopropenone sensitization with weekly scalp DPC. At every patch-test visit, the blood draw took place before the patch test was put on. Patients were considered eligible if aged 18 to 70, diagnosed with alopecia and deemed suitable for DPC therapy, and patients were excluded if pregnant. Unfractionated whole blood was collected in Tempus Blood RNA tubes, and total RNA was extracted from that blood. Summary of the overall study and its limitations: A positive correlation was found between the number of PT1 expanded TCRs and patch test score, with significance reached at thresholds 8, 16 and 32 but not 4. Expanded TCRs formed significantly more large CDR3 similarity clusters than pre-sensitization or healthy control sets, consistent with antigen-driven responses. Repeated subsampling changed both the strength of the expansion versus patch-test correlation and the threshold at which the correlation became significant. DPC sensitization did not change the number of TCRs with a frequency above 1 in 1000, and there was no evidence of changes in global repertoire structure. Because every patient had alopecia, a presumed autoimmune disease, the patients' immune response might differ from that of healthy individuals.

Library preparation used RACE. Reads for this sample came from a NextSeq 500. During library preparation, unique molecular identifiers were attached to individual cDNA molecules so that TCRs could be counted in a quantitative, reproducible way. Both TCR alpha and TCR beta chains were sequenced from each blood RNA sample. In the source study's methods: The median number of TCRs per sample was over 95,000, ranging from roughly 23,224 to 690,600. V, J and CDR3 annotation of the TCR reads was carried out using the Decombinator software suite. Every sample was subsampled to the same number of TCRs (28,000) for the PS versus PT1 abundance plots. TCRs were defined as expanded if absent before sensitization and observed at least eight times at the 2-week time point. TCRdb trimmed public reads at Q25 via fastp, called clones via MiXCR and kept in-frame beta chains. Each entry merges the rows of one CDR3 protein and shows their most common DNA and genes. Here the V and J calls rest on TCRdb's processing, not on the authors' analysis. The sample table shows 350,000 or so distinct CDR3 sequences, and about 7% are seen once. The biggest ten clones account for 8% to 9% of the sample.

Here the chain combines TRBV15 and TRBJ2-3, with 12 junctional bases fitting TRBD2. The origin of this receptor is a woman aged 18-30 years with alopecia areata. Some clones in this sample may be carry-over from other donors' samples. The sample was whole blood, taken in connection with sensitization to the hapten diphenylcyclopropenone (DPC). CDR3 protein: CATSRGTSGGTDTQYF. The nucleotide sequence is TGTGCCACCAGCAGAGGGACTAGCGGGGGCACAGATACGCAGTATTTT.